What follows are 7 T cell receptor beta chains derived from one specimen sequenced in a study of sequential checkpoint blockade in melanoma. Treatment given: randomized to nivolumab then ipilimumab (arm A) or the reverse (arm B). Measured with immunoSEQ multiplex PCR; TCRdb has only the in-frame clones, and not every one. The table has some 13,000 clones, about 79% seen once. This specimen consisted of CD8+ T cells sorted from blood (inferred from file names), obtained from a patient given nivolumab and ipilimumab in sequence. These receptors were obtained from a human donor with melanoma.

The V and J genes are TRBV28 and TRBJ1-5, with 9 bases lining up with TRBD1. Trimming at V came to 6 bases and at J to 4 bases, leaving 7 bases not matched to a gene. Germline CDR1 is MDHEN and CDR2 is SYDVKM. This CDR3 has 15 residues. The DNA for the CDR3 is TGTGCCAGCAGCAGGCGGGACAGGGTTAATCAGCCCCAGCATTTT. It yields the protein CASSRRDRVNQPQHF. Full variable domain (outside the CDR3, taken from reference TRBV28 and TRBJ1-5): DVKVTQSSRYLVKRTGEKVFLECVQDMDHENMFWYRQDPGLGLRLIYFSYDVKMKEKGDIPEGYSVSREKKERFSLILESASTNQTSMYLCASSRRDRVNQPQHFGDGTRLSIL.

The CDR3 sequence: CSAKGQRGEQYF. The DNA for the CDR3 is TGCAGCGCTAAGGGACAGAGAGGCGAGCAGTACTTC. The genes are TRBV29-1 and TRBJ2-7; 7 bases match TRBD1. V was clipped by 7 bases and J by 6 bases; unmatched bases: 9. The CDR3 is 12 residues long. From germline, CDR1 is SQVTM and CDR2 ANQGSEA.

In nucleotides, the CDR3 is TGTGCCAGCAGTGACGGCGGGAGCGACACCGGGGAGCTGTTTTTT. Translated, it gives CASSDGGSDTGELFF. The rearrangement links TRBV6-4 to TRBJ2-2; 7 bases fit TRBD2. The CDR3 consists of 15 residues. From germline, CDR1 is MRHNA and CDR2 SNTAGT. The J segment lost 3 bases and the V segment lost 2 bases, leaving 3 bases of the junction unmatched.

The CDR3 is CASSSTGGFRPYEQYF. In nucleotides, the CDR3 is TGTGCCAGCAGCTCTACAGGGGGCTTTCGACCCTACGAGCAGTACTTC. V and J are TRBV5-6 and TRBJ2-7, with 9 bases aligning to TRBD1. This CDR3 is 16 amino acids long. The germline V gene encodes CDR1 SGHDT and CDR2 YYEEEE. The ends lost 3 bases at V and 2 bases at J; junction bases unmatched: 9. Complete variable domain (other parts from reference TRBV5-6 and TRBJ2-7): DAGVTQSPTHLIKTRGQQVTLRCSPKSGHDTVSWYQQALGQGPQFIFQYYEEEERQRGNFPDRFSGHQFPNYSSELNVNALLLGDSALYLCASSSTGGFRPYEQYFGPGTRLTVT.

The rearrangement links TRBV2 to TRBJ2-1; no reliable D call. CDR1 and CDR2 (germline): SNHLY, FYNNEI. The CDR3 contains 16 residues. Between the trimmed V and J ends, which lost 3 bases and 0 bases, there was a span of 12 bases. The CDR3: CASSESGLSSYNEQFF. The DNA of the CDR3 is TGTGCCAGCAGTGAGTCTGGGCTGAGCTCCTACAATGAGCAGTTCTTC.

The chain links TRBV29-1 to TRBJ2-7; 8 bases map to TRBD1. V trimming: 3 bases; J trimming: 10 bases; junction bases outside the gene matches: 8. Germline values: CDR1 SQVTM, CDR2 ANQGSEA. The CDR3 runs 12 residues. CDR3 sequence reads: CSVDSARGHQYF. The DNA of the CDR3 is TGCAGCGTTGATTCCGCCAGGGGGCATCAGTACTTC.

This rearrangement joins TRBV4-1 to TRBJ2-7; 8 bases agree with TRBD1. Trimming at V came to 4 bases and at J to 3 bases, leaving 8 bases not matched to a gene. The germline CDR1 and CDR2 sequences are MGHRA and YSYEKL. The CDR3 has 15 amino acids. The CDR3 DNA sequence: TGCGCCAGCAGCCCCAACAGGGGGTTCGGCTACGAGCAGTACTTC. Amino acids: CASSPNRGFGYEQYF.